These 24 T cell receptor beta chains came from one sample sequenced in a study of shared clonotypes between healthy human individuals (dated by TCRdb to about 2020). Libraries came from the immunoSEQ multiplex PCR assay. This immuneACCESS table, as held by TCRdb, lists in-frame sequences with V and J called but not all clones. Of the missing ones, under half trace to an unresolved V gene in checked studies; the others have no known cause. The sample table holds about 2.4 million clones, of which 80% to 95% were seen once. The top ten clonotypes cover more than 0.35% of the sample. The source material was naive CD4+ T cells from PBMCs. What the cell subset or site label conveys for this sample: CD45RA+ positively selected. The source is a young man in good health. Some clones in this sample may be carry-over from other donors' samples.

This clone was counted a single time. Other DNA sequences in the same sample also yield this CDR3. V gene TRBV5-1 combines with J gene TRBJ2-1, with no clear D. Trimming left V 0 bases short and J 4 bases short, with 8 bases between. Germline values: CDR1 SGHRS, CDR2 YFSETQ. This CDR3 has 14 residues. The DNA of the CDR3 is TGCGCCAGCAGCTTGGGAGAGCCTTACAATGAGCAGTTCTTC. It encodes CASSLGEPYNEQFF.

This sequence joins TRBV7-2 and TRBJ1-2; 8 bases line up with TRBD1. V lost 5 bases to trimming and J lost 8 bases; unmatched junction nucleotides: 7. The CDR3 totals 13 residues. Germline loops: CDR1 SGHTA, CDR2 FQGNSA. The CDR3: CASSPGTGIGYTF. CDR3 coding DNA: TGTGCCAGCAGCCCCGGGACAGGCATCGGCTACACCTTC. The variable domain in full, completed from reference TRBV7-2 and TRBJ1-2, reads GAGVSQSPSNKVTEKGKDVELRCDPISGHTALYWYRQSLGQGLEFLIYFQGNSAPDKSGLPSDRFSAERTGGSVSTLTIQRTQQEDSAVYLCASSPGTGIGYTFGSGTRLTVV.

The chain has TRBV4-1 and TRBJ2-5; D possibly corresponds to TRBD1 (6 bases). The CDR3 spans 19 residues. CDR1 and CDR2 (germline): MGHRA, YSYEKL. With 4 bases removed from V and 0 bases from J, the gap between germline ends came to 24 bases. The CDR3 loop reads CASSPKRHDRTWYQETQYF. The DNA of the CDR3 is TGCGCCAGCAGCCCTAAGCGGCATGACAGGACTTGGTACCAAGAGACCCAGTACTTC.

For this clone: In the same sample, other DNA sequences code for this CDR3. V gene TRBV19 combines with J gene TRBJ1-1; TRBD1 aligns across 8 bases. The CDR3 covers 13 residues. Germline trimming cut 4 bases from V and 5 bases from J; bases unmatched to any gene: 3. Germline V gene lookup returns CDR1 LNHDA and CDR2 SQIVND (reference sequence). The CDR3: CASSNDRGTEAFF. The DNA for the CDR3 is TGTGCCAGTAGTAATGACAGGGGAACTGAAGCTTTCTTT.

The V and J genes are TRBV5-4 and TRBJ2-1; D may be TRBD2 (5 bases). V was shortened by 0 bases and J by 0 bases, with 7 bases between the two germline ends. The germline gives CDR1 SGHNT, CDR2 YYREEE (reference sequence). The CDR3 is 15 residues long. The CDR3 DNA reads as TGTGCCAGCAGCTTGGGCGGGCCCTCCTACAATGAGCAGTTCTTC. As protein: CASSLGGPSYNEQFF.

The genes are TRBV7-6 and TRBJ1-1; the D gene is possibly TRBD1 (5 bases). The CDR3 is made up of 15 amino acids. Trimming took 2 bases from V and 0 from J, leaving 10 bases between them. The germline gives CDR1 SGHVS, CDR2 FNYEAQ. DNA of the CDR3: TGTGCCAGCAGCTTAATTGCAGGGATGAACACTGAAGCTTTCTTT. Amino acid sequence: CASSLIAGMNTEAFF.

DNA for the CDR3: TGTGCCAGCAGCCCCCGACCGGGACAGGGCCACACCGGGGAGCTGTTTTTT. Translation gives CASSPRPGQGHTGELFF. V usage is TRBV11-3 and J usage is TRBJ2-2; TRBD1 aligns across 9 bases. The length of the CDR3 is 17 residues. Germline V gene data show CDR1 as SGHNT and CDR2 as YENEEA. J was trimmed by 3 bases and V by 5 bases; bases with no gene match: 10.

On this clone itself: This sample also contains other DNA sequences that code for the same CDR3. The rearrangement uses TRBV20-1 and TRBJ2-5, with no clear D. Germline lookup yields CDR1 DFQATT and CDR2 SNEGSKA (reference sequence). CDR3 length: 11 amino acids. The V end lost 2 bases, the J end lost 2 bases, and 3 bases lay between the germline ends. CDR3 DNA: TGCAGTGCTAGATCGCAAGAGACCCAGTACTTC. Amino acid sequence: CSARSQETQYF.

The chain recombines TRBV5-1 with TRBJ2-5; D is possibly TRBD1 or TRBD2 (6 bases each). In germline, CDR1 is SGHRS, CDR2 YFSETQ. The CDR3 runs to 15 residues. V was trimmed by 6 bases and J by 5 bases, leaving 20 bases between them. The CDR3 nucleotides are TGCGCCAGCAACCCTTCGAAGGGGGGCAGTGAGACCCAGTACTTC. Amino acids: CASNPSKGGSETQYF.

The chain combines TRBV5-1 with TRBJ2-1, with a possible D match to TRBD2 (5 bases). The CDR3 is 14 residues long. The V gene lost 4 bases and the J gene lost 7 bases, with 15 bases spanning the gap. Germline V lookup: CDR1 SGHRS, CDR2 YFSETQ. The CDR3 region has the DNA TGCGCCAGCAGCCGAGTTGGGAGAATGAATGAGCAGTTCTTC. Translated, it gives CASSRVGRMNEQFF.

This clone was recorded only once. CDR3: CASPRTGYTEAFF. The CDR3 nucleotides are TGTGCCAGCCCCCGCACGGGGTACACTGAAGCTTTCTTT. The chain couples TRBV5-8 to TRBJ1-1; no clear D. The V gene lost 7 bases and the J gene lost 3 bases, with 13 bases spanning the gap. The CDR3 is 13 residues long. Germline V lookup: CDR1 SGHTS, CDR2 YDEGEE.

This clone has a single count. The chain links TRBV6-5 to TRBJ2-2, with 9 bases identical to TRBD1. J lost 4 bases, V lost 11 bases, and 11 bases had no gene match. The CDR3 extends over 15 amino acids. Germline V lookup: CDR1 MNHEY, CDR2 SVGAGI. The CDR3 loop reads CASRGTGSFTGELFF. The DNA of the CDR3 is TGTGCCTCTCGGGGGACAGGGTCTTTCACCGGGGAGCTGTTTTTT.

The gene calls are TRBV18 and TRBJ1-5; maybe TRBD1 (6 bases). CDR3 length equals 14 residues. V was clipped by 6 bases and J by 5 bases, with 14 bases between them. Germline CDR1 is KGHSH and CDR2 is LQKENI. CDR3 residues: CASSPYPGDQPQHF. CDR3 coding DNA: TGTGCCAGCTCCCCCTACCCAGGGGATCAGCCCCAGCATTTT.

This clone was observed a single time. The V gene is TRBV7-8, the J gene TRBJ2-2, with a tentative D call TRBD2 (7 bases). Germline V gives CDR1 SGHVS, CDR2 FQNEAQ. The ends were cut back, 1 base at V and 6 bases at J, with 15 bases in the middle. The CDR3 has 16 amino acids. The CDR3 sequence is CASSLVGGGPAGELFF. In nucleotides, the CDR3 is TGTGCCAGCAGCTTAGTAGGGGGAGGGCCCGCCGGGGAGCTGTTTTTT.

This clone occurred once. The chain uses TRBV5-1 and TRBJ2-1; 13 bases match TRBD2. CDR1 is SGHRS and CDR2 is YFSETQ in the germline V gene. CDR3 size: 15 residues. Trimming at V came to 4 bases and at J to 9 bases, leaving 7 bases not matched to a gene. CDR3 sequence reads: CASSKTSGRSAEQFF. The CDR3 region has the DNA TGCGCCAGCAGCAAGACTAGCGGGAGGTCAGCTGAGCAGTTCTTC. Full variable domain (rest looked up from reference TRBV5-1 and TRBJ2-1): KAGVTQTPRYLIKTRGQQVTLSCSPISGHRSVSWYQQTPGQGLQFLFEYFSETQRNKGNFPGRFSGRQFSNSRSEMNVSTLELGDSALYLCASSKTSGRSAEQFFGPGTRLTVL.

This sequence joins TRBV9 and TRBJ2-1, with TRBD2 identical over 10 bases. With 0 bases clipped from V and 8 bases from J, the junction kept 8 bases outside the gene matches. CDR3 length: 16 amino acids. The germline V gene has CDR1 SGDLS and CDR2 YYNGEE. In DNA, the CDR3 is TGTGCCAGCAGCGTAGTTTCTAGCGGGAGTTTCCATGAGCAGTTCTTC. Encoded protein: CASSVVSSGSFHEQFF. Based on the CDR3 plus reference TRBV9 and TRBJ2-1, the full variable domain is DSGVTQTPKHLITATGQRVTLRCSPRSGDLSVYWYQQSLDQGLQFLIQYYNGEERAKGNILERFSAQQFPDLHSELNLSSLELGDSALYFCASSVVSSGSFHEQFFGPGTRLTVL.

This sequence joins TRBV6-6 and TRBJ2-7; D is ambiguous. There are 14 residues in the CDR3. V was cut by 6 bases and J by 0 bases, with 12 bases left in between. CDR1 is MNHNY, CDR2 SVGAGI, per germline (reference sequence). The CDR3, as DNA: TGTGCCAGCAGCGGTCGACAAGTCTCCTACGAGCAGTACTTC. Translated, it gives CASSGRQVSYEQYF.

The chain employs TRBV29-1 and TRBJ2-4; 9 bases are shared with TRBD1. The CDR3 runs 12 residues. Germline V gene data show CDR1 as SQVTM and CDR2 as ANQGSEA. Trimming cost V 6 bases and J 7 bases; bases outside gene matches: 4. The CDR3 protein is CSVGQGWNIQYF. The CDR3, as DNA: TGCAGCGTAGGACAGGGGTGGAACATTCAGTACTTC.

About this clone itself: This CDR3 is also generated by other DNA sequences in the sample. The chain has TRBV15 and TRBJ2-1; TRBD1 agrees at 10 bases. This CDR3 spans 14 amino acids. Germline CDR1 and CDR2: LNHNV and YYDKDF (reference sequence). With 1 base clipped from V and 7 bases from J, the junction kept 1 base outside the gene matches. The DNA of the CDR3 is TGTGCCACCAGCAGAGGGACAGGGGGGAATGAGCAGTTCTTC. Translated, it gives CATSRGTGGNEQFF.

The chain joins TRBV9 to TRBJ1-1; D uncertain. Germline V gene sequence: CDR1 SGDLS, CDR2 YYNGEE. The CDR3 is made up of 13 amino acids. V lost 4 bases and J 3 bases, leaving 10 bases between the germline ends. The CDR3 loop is CASSPRRYTEAFF. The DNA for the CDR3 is TGTGCCAGCAGCCCTCGAAGGTACACTGAAGCTTTCTTT.

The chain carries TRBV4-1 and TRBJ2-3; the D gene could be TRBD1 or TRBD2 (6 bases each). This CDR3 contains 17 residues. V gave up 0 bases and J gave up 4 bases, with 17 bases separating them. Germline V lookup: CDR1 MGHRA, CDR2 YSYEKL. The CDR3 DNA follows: TGCGCCAGCAGCCAAGATCAACAGGGTTGGGGGGCAGATACGCAGTATTTT. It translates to CASSQDQQGWGADTQYF.

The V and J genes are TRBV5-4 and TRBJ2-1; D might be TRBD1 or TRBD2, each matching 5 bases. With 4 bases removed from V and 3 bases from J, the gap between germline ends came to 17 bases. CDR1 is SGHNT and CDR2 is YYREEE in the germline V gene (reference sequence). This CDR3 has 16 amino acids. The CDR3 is CASSPPGRLGYNEQFF. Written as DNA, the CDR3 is TGTGCCAGCAGCCCCCCGGGACGCCTTGGCTACAATGAGCAGTTCTTC.

CDR3 in DNA: TGTGCCAGCAGTTACGATGGGACAGTCAATCAGCCCCAGCATTTT. This gives the protein CASSYDGTVNQPQHF. The rearrangement links TRBV6-5 to TRBJ1-5, with 7 bases aligning to TRBD1. This CDR3 region has 15 residues. Per germline, CDR1 MNHEY and CDR2 SVGAGI. The trim removed 2 bases at V and 3 bases at J, leaving 4 bases unmatched.

CDR3 nucleotide sequence: TGTGCCAGCAGACTCGACAGGGGGACTATTAGCACAGATACGCAGTATTTT. This sequence encodes CASRLDRGTISTDTQYF. V usage is TRBV11-1 and J usage is TRBJ2-3; 9 bases align to TRBD1. CDR3 size: 17 residues. The ends lost 6 bases at V and 0 bases at J; junction bases unmatched: 10. CDR1 is SGHAT, CDR2 FQDESV, per germline (reference sequence). Supplemented by reference TRBV11-1 and TRBJ2-3, the full variable domain reads EAEVAQSPRYKITEKSQAVAFWCDPISGHATLYWYRQILGQGPELLVQFQDESVVDDSQLPKDRFSAERLKGVDSTLKIQPAELGDSAMYLCASRLDRGTISTDTQYFGPGTRLTVL.